The source of this T cell receptor (beta chain) is a study of monozygotic twins with inflammatory bowel disease (dated by TCRdb to the late 2010s). About the full investigation: A total of approximately 28 monozygotic twin pairs were included in the full study, comprising nine German pairs (four IBD-concordant, five IBD-discordant) and 19 IBD-discordant Danish pairs. The search for disease-associated traits relied mainly on comparing IBD patients with their genetically identical healthy co-twins within discordant pairs. Each individual had, on average, about 151 000 unique TCRalpha sequences and 181 000 unique TCRbeta sequences available for analysis.

The library was built by means of 5' RACE. The input for every TCR library was around 3.5 ug of total RNA. For each sample, cDNA was synthesized in eight separate reactions using SMARTScribe reverse transcriptase. During cDNA synthesis, unique molecular identifiers containing a 6-nucleotide sample barcode were introduced by template switching. Amplification of TCRalpha and TCRbeta cDNA involved two nested PCRs of 16 and 9 cycles, and each PCR was followed by bead purification. Before amplification, the cDNA was both treated with uracil DNA-glycosylase and purified with the QIAquick PCR purification kit. The second PCR added Illumina TruSeq-compatible adapters along with sample-specific barcodes. Library quality and concentration were checked on TapeStation and Qubit, and libraries were pooled at approximately 4.7 ng each. Sequencing of the pooled libraries was done on an Illumina HiSeq2500 single-index Rapid Run using custom sequencing primers and 2 x 100 bp reads. The original pipeline was this. MiGEC version 1.2.6 was used for UMI-based consensus assembly, which corrected PCR and sequencing errors. MiXCR version 2.1.1 handled V(D)J alignment, clonotype assembly and CDR3 extraction. To normalise gene usage, clonotype sharing and MAIT/NKT TCR abundance, the top 1000, 10 000 and 20 000 clonotypes in each sample were analysed. After downsampling to 27 000 UMIs, diversity was calculated as the inverse Simpson index using the vegan R package. Paired Mann-Whitney U tests on discordant twin pairs were used, with Benjamini-Hochberg multiple-testing correction. TCRdb reprocessed the reads and lists each CDR3 protein sequence as a single entry, with no DNA. What appears here as the V and J calls and clone size reflects TCRdb's work, not the paper's. The table for this sample lists a few hundred thousand distinct CDR3 sequences. The ten most abundant clones make up about 2.5% of the sample.

The CDR3 runs 13 amino acids, cysteine and phenylalanine included. The coding DNA is unavailable. The germline V gene sets CDR1 to KGHDR and CDR2 to SFDVKD. Turning to this clonotype: Which antigen it targets is not known.

What the study reported, not specific to this receptor: Compared with healthy twins, IBD patients shared fewer clonotypes with other individuals, and the difference was most pronounced in patients with signs of disease activity. No difference in repertoire similarity was observed between concordant and discordant twins, possibly owing to limited statistical power. TCRbeta repertoire diversity, by inverse Simpson index, was decreased in IBD patients compared with their healthy co-twins. The analysis was unable to tell different T cell subtypes apart. Differing immunosuppressive treatments among patients may have added background noise and inter-individual variability to the repertoires. No single strong signal or clonotype linked to IBD turned up in the results, so the idea that one exists was not supported.

From each donor, a roughly 2.3 ml peripheral blood sample was drawn into PAXgene tubes and stored at -80 degrees C. Without any T cell sorting, total RNA was extracted from whole blood using the PAXgene blood miRNA kit on an automated QIAcube. Peripheral blood from monozygotic twin pairs concordant or discordant for inflammatory bowel disease was subjected to deep TCRalpha and TCRbeta repertoire profiling with unique molecular barcoding. Smoking habits were recorded for all twin pairs, with individuals classified as current, former or never smokers. The source material was blood. The sequence came from a human donor with ulcerative colitis or Crohn's disease, or a healthy co-twin of an affected twin (not recorded which). In this chain, TRBV24-1 is recombined with TRBJ2-1. The CDR3 reads as follows: CATRAGSYNEQFF.